A selection of T cell receptor beta chains follows, all from one sample in a study of cytomegalovirus exposure and HLA in healthy donors. Sequencing used immunoSEQ multiplex PCR; TCRdb keeps in-frame clones, though not all of them. The sample shows 99,000 or so clones, around 83% of them seen only once. Sequencing was carried out using PBMCs. All receptors derive from a female donor in good health and CMV-seropositive. The CDR3 runs from the conserved cysteine through the conserved F or W. The size entry is marked missing in some rows and otherwise reads once, few, many or a size class.

>TRBV11-2|NA
CASSFLKDYNSYEQYF
>TRBV19|NA
CASSIGGGNTEAFF
>TRBV28|NA
CASSLGLAGVLETQYF
>TRBV27|NA
CASSNYRGANEKLFF
>TRBV6-5|NA
CASSYSSPGTEAFF
>TRBV6-1|NA
CASSDRGRDGYTF
>TRBV18|NA
CASSPRGNTEAFF
>TRBV19|NA
CASSGGLAGHPSTDTQYF
>TRBV2|few
CASVREGTEAFF
>TRBV10-3|NA
CAISEGQGRRTGELFF
>TRBV6-1|NA
CVTSPQGVNTEAFF
>TRBV10-1|NA
CASSVSTYEQYF
>TRBV7-9|once
CASSLGAGVANTEAFF
>TRBV5-6|once
CASSFVGAGRDEQYF
>TRBV9|NA
CASSVKVAESTDTQYF
>TRBV6-5|NA
CASSRATGQETQYF
>TRBV18|few
CASSRLGTQREGAEQYF
>TRBV10-3|NA
CAISESSGGNQPQHF
>TRBV5-1|NA
CASSLKTSGGADTQYF